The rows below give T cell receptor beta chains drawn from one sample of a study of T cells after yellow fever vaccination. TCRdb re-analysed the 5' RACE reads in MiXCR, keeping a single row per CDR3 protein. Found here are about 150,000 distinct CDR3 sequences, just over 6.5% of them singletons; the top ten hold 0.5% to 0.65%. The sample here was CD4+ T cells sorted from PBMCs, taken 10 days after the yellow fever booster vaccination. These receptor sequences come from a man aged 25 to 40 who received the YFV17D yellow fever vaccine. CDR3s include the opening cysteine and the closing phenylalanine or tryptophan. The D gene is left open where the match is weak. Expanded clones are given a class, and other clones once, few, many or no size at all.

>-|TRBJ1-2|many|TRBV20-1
CSATVPLGDPNYGYTF
TGCAGTGCTACCGTTCCTTTAGGGGACCCTAACTATGGCTACACCTTC
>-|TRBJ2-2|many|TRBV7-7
CASSPIAANTGELFF
TGTGCTAGCAGCCCAATTGCGGCGAACACCGGGGAGCTGTTTTTT
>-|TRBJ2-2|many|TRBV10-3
CAISKGSNGELFF
TGTGCCATCAGTAAAGGGTCGAACGGGGAGCTGTTTTTT
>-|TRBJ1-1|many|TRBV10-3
CAIRGDTGNTEAFF
TGTGCCATCAGGGGAGACACAGGGAACACTGAAGCTTTCTTT
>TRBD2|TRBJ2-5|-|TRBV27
CASSGDRDYETQYF
TGTGCCAGCAGTGGTGATCGGGACTACGAGACCCAGTACTTC
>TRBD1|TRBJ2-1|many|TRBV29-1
CSVAGTGVRNEQFF
TGCAGCGTTGCCGGGACAGGGGTGAGGAATGAGCAGTTCTTC
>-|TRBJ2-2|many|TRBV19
CASSISGQNTGELFF
TGTGCCAGTAGTATATCGGGACAAAACACCGGGGAGCTGTTTTTT
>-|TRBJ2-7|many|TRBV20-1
CSLKLPASAEQYF
TGCAGCTTAAAGCTCCCCGCGAGCGCCGAGCAGTACTTC
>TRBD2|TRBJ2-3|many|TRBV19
CASRSSGSITDTQYF
TGTGCCAGTAGGAGTAGCGGGAGCATCACAGATACGCAGTATTTT
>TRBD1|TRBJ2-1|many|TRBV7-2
CASSLQGSYNEQFF
TGTGCCAGCAGCCTACAGGGGTCCTACAATGAGCAGTTCTTC
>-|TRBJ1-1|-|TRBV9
CASSVALNTEAFF
TGTGCCAGCAGCGTAGCTTTGAACACTGAAGCTTTCTTT
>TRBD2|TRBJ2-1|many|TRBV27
CASSSLASGRANEQFF
TGTGCCAGCAGTTCCCTCGCTAGCGGGAGGGCGAATGAGCAGTTCTTC
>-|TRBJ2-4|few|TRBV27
CASGERIAKNIQYF
TGTGCCAGCGGAGAGCGGATAGCCAAAAACATTCAGTACTTC
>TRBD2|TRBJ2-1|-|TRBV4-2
CASSPGPSGRSSYNEQFF
TGTGCCAGCAGCCCCGGGCCTAGCGGGAGGAGCTCCTACAATGAGCAGTTCTTC
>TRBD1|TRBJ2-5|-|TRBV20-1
CSARGGQGTQETQYF
TGCAGTGCTCGCGGGGGACAGGGGACCCAAGAGACCCAGTACTTC
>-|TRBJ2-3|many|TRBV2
CASSVGGSTDTQYF
TGTGCCAGCAGTGTTGGCGGGAGCACAGATACGCAGTATTTT
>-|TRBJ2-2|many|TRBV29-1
CSVGGLINTGELFF
TGCAGCGTCGGTGGCCTAATCAACACCGGGGAGCTGTTTTTT
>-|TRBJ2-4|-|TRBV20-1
CSARLAGGRGAKNIQYF
TGCAGTGCTAGGCTCGCCGGGGGGCGCGGGGCCAAAAACATTCAGTACTTC
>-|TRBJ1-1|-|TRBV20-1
CSAREGAPNTEAFF
TGCAGTGCTAGAGAGGGTGCACCGAACACTGAAGCTTTCTTT
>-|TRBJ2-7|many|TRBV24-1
CATSDASKASSSYEQYF
TGTGCCACCAGTGACGCATCGAAGGCTTCGAGCTCCTACGAGCAGTACTTC
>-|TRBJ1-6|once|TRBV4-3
CASSQSREHNSPLHF
TGCGCCAGCAGCCAGTCCCGGGAACACAATTCACCCCTCCACTTT
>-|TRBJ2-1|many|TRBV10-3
CAISEGSPSYNEQFF
TGTGCCATCAGTGAGGGGAGTCCCTCCTACAATGAGCAGTTCTTC
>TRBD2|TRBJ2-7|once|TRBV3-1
CASSQTTPGTSGAPSYEQYF
TGTGCCAGCAGCCAAACCACCCCCGGGACTAGCGGGGCCCCCTCCTACGAGCAGTACTTC
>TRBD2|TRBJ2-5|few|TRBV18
CASSPLAGEVQETQYF
TGTGCCAGCTCACCACTGGCGGGAGAGGTCCAAGAGACCCAGTACTTC
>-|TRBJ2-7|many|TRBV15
CATSPLGQATTMQYF
TGTGCCACCAGCCCCCTGGGGCAGGCCACTACAATGCAGTACTTC
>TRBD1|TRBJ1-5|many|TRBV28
CASSRVRQGPQHF
TGTGCCAGCAGTAGAGTAAGACAGGGACCCCAGCATTTT